A selection of T cell receptor beta chains follows, all from one sample in a study of radiation and T cells in renal cell carcinoma. Some clones are missing from TCRdb's copy, which holds only in-frame ones; the method was immunoSEQ multiplex PCR. The table has tens of thousands of clones, 80% seen once; the top ten hold roughly 30%. The specimen comprised blood, sampled from a patient whose treatment included radiotherapy and nephrectomy. The receptors stem from a woman aged 70-85 years with renal cell carcinoma. The CDR3 runs from the conserved cysteine through the conserved F or W. A D gene is named only where the DNA matches it firmly. Part of the rows lack a size; the others show once, few, many or a class for expanded clones.

clone_size: few
v_call: TRBV5-6
j_call: TRBJ2-5
d_call: -
cdr3_aa: CASSRSSGGKTQYF
cdr3_nt: TGTGCCAGCAGTCGCAGCTCGGGGGGCAAGACCCAGTACTTC

clone_size: -
v_call: TRBV27
j_call: TRBJ1-1
d_call: -
cdr3_aa: CASSLRRETEAFF
cdr3_nt: TGTGCCAGCAGTTTAAGAAGGGAGACTGAAGCTTTCTTT

clone_size: once
v_call: TRBV4-3
j_call: TRBJ1-3
d_call: TRBD1
cdr3_aa: CASSQAPPGQGGNTIYF
cdr3_nt: TGCGCCAGCAGCCAAGCCCCCCCGGGACAGGGCGGAAACACCATATATTTT

clone_size: few
v_call: TRBV6-6
j_call: TRBJ1-1
d_call: TRBD1
cdr3_aa: CASSTGTATEAFF
cdr3_nt: TGTGCCAGCAGTACAGGGACAGCCACTGAAGCTTTCTTT

clone_size: -
v_call: TRBV20-1
j_call: TRBJ1-1
d_call: -
cdr3_aa: CSARGTRGAFF
cdr3_nt: TGCAGTGCTAGGGGGACCAGGGGAGCTTTCTTT

clone_size: -
v_call: TRBV9
j_call: TRBJ1-2
d_call: -
cdr3_aa: CASSVGRGLQIGYTF
cdr3_nt: TGTGCCAGCAGCGTAGGGAGGGGATTGCAAATTGGATACACCTTC

clone_size: -
v_call: TRBV5-6
j_call: TRBJ1-1
d_call: -
cdr3_aa: CASSGTPTEAFF
cdr3_nt: TGTGCCAGCAGCGGGACGCCCACTGAAGCTTTCTTT

clone_size: -
v_call: TRBV7-5
j_call: TRBJ2-1
d_call: -
cdr3_aa: CARSMGLAGSSGEQFF
cdr3_nt: TGTGCCAGAAGCATGGGACTAGCGGGGTCCTCTGGTGAGCAGTTCTTC

clone_size: -
v_call: TRBV29-1
j_call: TRBJ2-2
d_call: -
cdr3_aa: CGGLLTGELFF
cdr3_nt: TGCGGAGGGCTGCTAACCGGGGAGCTGTTTTTT

clone_size: -
v_call: TRBV5-6
j_call: TRBJ1-2
d_call: -
cdr3_aa: CASSLATGTHYTF
cdr3_nt: TGTGCCAGCAGCTTGGCCACAGGGACGCACTACACCTTC

clone_size: -
v_call: TRBV6-6
j_call: TRBJ1-4
d_call: -
cdr3_aa: CASSSGNEKLFF
cdr3_nt: TGTGCCAGCAGTTCGGGGAATGAAAAACTGTTTTTT

clone_size: -
v_call: TRBV6-4
j_call: TRBJ1-2
d_call: -
cdr3_aa: CASSESVGYGYTF
cdr3_nt: TGTGCCAGCAGTGAATCAGTTGGGTATGGCTACACCTTC

clone_size: few
v_call: TRBV27
j_call: TRBJ2-1
d_call: TRBD2
cdr3_aa: CASSALASGLYNEQFF
cdr3_nt: TGTGCCAGCAGTGCCCTAGCTAGCGGCCTATACAATGAGCAGTTCTTC

clone_size: -
v_call: TRBV30
j_call: TRBJ1-2
d_call: -
cdr3_aa: CAWSGNARTAYCGYTF
cdr3_nt: TGTGCCTGGAGTGGTAACGCCCGAACAGCATACTGTGGCTACACCTTC

clone_size: -
v_call: TRBV16
j_call: TRBJ2-5
d_call: -
cdr3_aa: CASSPGSQETQYF
cdr3_nt: TGTGCCAGCAGCCCCGGGAGTCAAGAGACCCAGTACTTC

clone_size: -
v_call: TRBV7-8
j_call: TRBJ1-2
d_call: -
cdr3_aa: CASSLGVLNYGYTF
cdr3_nt: TGTGCCAGCAGCTTAGGGGTCCTTAACTATGGCTACACCTTC

clone_size: -
v_call: TRBV18
j_call: TRBJ2-5
d_call: -
cdr3_aa: CASSTEETQYF
cdr3_nt: TGTGCCAGCTCGACGGAGGAGACCCAGTACTTC

clone_size: -
v_call: TRBV10-3
j_call: TRBJ2-5
d_call: TRBD2
cdr3_aa: CATSPGLAKETQYF
cdr3_nt: TGTGCCACCAGCCCGGGACTAGCTAAAGAGACCCAGTACTTC

clone_size: -
v_call: TRBV7-9
j_call: TRBJ2-3
d_call: -
cdr3_aa: CASSLGGPFTDTQYF
cdr3_nt: TGTGCCAGCAGCTTAGGGGGACCTTTCACAGATACGCAGTATTTT